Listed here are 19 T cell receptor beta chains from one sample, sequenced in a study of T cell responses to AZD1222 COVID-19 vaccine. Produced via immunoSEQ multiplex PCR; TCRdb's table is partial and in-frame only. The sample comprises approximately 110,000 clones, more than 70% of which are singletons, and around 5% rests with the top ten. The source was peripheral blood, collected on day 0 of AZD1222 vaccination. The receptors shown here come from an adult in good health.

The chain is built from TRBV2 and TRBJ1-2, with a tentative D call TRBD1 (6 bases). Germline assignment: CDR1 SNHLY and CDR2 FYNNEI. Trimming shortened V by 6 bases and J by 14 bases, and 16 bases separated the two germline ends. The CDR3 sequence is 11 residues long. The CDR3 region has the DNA TGTGCCAGCAGAGGTTACAGGGAAGCGACCTTC. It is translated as CASRGYREATF.

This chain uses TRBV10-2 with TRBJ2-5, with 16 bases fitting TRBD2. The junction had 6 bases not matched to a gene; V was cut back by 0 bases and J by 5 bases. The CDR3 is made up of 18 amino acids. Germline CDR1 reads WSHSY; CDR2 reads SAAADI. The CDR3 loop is CASSESGLAGGIEETQYF. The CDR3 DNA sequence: TGCGCCAGCAGTGAGTCGGGACTAGCGGGGGGGATCGAGGAGACCCAGTACTTC.

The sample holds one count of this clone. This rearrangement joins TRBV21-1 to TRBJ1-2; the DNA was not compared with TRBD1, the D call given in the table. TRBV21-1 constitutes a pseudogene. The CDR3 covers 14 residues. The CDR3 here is CASSKADRNYGYTF. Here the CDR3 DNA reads TGTGCCAGCAGCAAAGCGGACAGAAACTATGGCTACACCTTC.

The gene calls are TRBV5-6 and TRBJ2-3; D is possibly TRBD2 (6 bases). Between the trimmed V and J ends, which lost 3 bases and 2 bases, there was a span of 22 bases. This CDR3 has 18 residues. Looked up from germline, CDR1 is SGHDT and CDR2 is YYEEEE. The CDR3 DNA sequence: TGTGCCAGCAGCTGGGGACTTCTTGCGACGGGGAACACAGATACGCAGTATTTT. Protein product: CASSWGLLATGNTDTQYF.

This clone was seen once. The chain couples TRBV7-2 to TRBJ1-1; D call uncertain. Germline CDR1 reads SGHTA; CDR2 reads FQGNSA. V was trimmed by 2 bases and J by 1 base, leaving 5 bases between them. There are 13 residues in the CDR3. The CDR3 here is CASSLRQNTEAFF. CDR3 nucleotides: TGTGCCAGCAGCTTAAGACAGAACACTGAAGCTTTCTTT. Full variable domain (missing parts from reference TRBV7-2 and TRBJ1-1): GAGVSQSPSNKVTEKGKDVELRCDPISGHTALYWYRQSLGQGLEFLIYFQGNSAPDKSGLPSDRFSAERTGGSVSTLTIQRTQQEDSAVYLCASSLRQNTEAFFGQGTRLTVV.

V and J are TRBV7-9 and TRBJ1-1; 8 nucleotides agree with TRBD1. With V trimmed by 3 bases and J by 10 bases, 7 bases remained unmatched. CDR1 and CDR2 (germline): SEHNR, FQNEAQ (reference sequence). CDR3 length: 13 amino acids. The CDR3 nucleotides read TGTGCCAGCAGCTTGGGATCGACAGGGGCAGCTTTCTTT. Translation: CASSLGSTGAAFF.

CDR3 DNA: TGTGCCAGCGTCGGGGCGTGGGACAATCAGCCCCAGCATTTT. Its protein is CASVGAWDNQPQHF. V usage is TRBV6-6 and J usage is TRBJ1-5; D might be TRBD1 (5 bases). CDR3 length: 14 residues. CDR1 is MNHNY, CDR2 SVGAGI, per germline (reference sequence). Trimming stripped 8 bases from V and 3 bases from J, with 14 bases between.

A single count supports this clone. The CDR3 is CASYSHNQPQHF. CDR3 DNA sequence: TGTGCCAGCTACAGCCACAATCAGCCCCAGCATTTT. This sequence joins TRBV9 and TRBJ1-5; D gene uncertain. CDR1 is SGDLS and CDR2 is YYNGEE in the germline V gene. This CDR3 comprises 12 residues. V shed 7 bases and J shed 3 bases, with 8 bases lying between them.

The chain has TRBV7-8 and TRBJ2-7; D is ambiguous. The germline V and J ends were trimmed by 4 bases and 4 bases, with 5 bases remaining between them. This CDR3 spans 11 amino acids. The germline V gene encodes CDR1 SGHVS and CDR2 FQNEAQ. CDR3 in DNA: TGTGCCAGCAGCTCAGAGTACGAGCAGTACTTC. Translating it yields CASSSEYEQYF.

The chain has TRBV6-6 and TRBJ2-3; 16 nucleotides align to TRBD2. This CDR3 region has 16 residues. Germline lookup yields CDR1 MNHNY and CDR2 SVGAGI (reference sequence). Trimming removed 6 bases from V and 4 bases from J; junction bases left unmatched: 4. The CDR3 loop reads CASSGTSGGAADTQYF. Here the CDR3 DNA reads TGTGCCAGCAGCGGGACTAGCGGGGGGGCGGCAGATACGCAGTATTTT.

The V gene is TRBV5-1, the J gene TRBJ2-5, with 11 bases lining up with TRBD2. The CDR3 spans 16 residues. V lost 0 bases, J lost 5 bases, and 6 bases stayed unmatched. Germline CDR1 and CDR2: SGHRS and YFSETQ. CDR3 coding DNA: TGCGCCAGCAGCTTGGTGGCTAGCGGGGGGAGTGAGACCCAGTACTTC. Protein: CASSLVASGGSETQYF.

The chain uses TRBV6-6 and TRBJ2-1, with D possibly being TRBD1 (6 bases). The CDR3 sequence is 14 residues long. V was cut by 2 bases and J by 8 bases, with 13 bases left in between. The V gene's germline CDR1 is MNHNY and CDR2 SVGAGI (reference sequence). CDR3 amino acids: CASSYRRGGDEQFF. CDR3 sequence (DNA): TGTGCCAGCAGTTACCGCAGGGGTGGCGATGAGCAGTTCTTC.

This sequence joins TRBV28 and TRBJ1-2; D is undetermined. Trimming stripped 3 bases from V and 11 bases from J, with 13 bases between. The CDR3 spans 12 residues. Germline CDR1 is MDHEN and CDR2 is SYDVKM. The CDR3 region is CASSFLDGGYTF. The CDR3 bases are TGTGCCAGCAGTTTTCTAGACGGCGGATACACCTTC.

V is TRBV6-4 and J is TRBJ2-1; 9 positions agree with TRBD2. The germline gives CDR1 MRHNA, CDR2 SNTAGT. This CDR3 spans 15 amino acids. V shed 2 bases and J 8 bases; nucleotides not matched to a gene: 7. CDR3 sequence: CASSDRGLASDEQFF. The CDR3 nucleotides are TGTGCCAGCAGTGACCGTGGACTAGCGAGCGATGAGCAGTTCTTC.

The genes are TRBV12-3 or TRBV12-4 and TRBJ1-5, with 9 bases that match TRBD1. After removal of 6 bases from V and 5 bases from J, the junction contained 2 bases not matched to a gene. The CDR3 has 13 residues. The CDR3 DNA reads TGTGCCAGCAGGGGACAGGGTTATCAGCCCCAGCATTTT. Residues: CASRGQGYQPQHF.

CDR3 DNA sequence: TGTGCCAGCAGCCAAGATAAAAGAGGGGGAGGGTCTAGCAATCAGCCCCAGCATTTT. Protein product: CASSQDKRGGGSSNQPQHF. The chain links TRBV3-1 (or the pseudogene TRBV3-2) to TRBJ1-5; tentative D call: TRBD1 (6 bases). Trimming cost V 0 bases and J 0 bases, with 18 bases left between them. The CDR3 spans 19 residues. Germline V gives CDR1 LGHDT, CDR2 YNNKEL (reference sequence).

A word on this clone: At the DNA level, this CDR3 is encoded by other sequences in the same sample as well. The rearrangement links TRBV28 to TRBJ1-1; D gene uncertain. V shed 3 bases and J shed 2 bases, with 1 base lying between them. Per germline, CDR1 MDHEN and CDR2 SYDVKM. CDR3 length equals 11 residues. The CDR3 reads CASSFNTEAFF. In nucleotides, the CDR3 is TGTGCCAGCAGTTTCAACACTGAAGCTTTCTTT.

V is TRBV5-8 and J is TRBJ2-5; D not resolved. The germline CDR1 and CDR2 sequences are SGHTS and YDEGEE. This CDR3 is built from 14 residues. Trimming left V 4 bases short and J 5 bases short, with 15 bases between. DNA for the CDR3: TGTGCCAGCAGCCCGGGCCCCTGGCGGGAGACCCAGTACTTC. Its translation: CASSPGPWRETQYF.

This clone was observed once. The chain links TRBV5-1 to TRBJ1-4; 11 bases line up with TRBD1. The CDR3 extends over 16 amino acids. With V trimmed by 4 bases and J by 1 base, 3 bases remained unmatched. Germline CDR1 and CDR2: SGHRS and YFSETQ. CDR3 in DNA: TGCGCCAGCAGCCGGACAGGGGGCGGAACTAATGAAAAACTGTTTTTT. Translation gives CASSRTGGGTNEKLFF.